Below are 7 T cell receptor beta chains sequenced from a single sample in a study of T cells in Graves' hyperthyroidism and ophthalmopathy. The investigators amplified TCR beta CDR3 regions from RNA transcripts. With the HTBI primer set, the TCR CDR3 went through a first round of RT-PCR. One entry per CDR3 protein, called by TCRdb with MiXCR from the multiplex PCR reads. The sample shows 640,000 or so distinct CDR3 sequences, approximately 15% of them seen only once. The specimen was blood. All receptors derive from a young woman with Graves' ophthalmopathy.

This clonotype was picked up a small number of times. The chain recombines TRBV10-2 with TRBJ2-3; TRBD2 is a possible D gene (5 bases). V lost 4 bases, J lost 7 bases, and 12 bases lay in between. Germline assignment: CDR1 WSHSY and CDR2 SAAADI. The CDR3 length is 13 residues. In DNA, the CDR3 is TGCGCCAGCAGTGCCGAAACCGGGAATACGCAGTATTTT. As protein: CASSAETGNTQYF.

Many counts were recorded for this clonotype. The rearrangement uses TRBV28 and TRBJ2-7; possibly TRBD1 for D (6 bases). CDR1 and CDR2 from the germline V gene are MDHEN and SYDVKM. This CDR3 is built from 16 residues. Between the trimmed V and J ends, which lost 5 bases and 1 base, there was a span of 18 bases. CDR3 coding DNA: TGTGCCAGCAGTCTCCCGACCCAGGGGTATTCCTACGAGCAGTACTTC. As protein: CASSLPTQGYSYEQYF.

This clonotype was seen ten or more times. The V call is TRBV30, the J call TRBJ1-5, with D perhaps matching TRBD1 (5 bases). The germline CDR1 and CDR2 sequences are GTSNPN and SVGIG (reference sequence). This CDR3 is 14 amino acids long. V lost 0 bases to trimming and J lost 2 bases, with 8 bases between them. Here the CDR3 DNA reads TGTGCCTGGAGTGTCGGGGCCGGCAATCAGCCCCAGCATTTT. This translates into CAWSVGAGNQPQHF.

This clonotype was observed many times. The rearrangement uses TRBV12-3 or TRBV12-4 and TRBJ2-6; no reliable D call. Between the trimmed V and J ends, which lost 0 bases and 2 bases, there was a span of 11 bases. CDR3 length: 17 residues. CDR3 nucleotides: TGTGCCAGCAGTTTAGCACTCCAACCCCCTGGGGCCAACGTCCTGACTTTC. Translation gives CASSLALQPPGANVLTF.

This clonotype showed up many times. V usage is TRBV13 and J usage is TRBJ2-7, with D possibly called TRBD1 or TRBD2 (5 bases each). V was cut by 6 bases and J by 6 bases, with 18 bases left in between. Looked up from germline, CDR1 is PRHDT and CDR2 is FYEKMQ (reference sequence). The CDR3 loop spans 14 amino acids. The CDR3 nucleotides are TGTGCCAGCAGGCCGGGACCAGGCGGTCCCGAGCAGTACTTC. It codes for CASRPGPGGPEQYF.

At least ten counts were recorded for this clonotype. The V and J genes are TRBV11-1 and TRBJ1-1, with 7 bases identical to TRBD1. Germline values: CDR1 SGHAT, CDR2 FQDESV (reference sequence). J was trimmed by 6 bases and V by 3 bases; bases with no gene match: 7. This CDR3 has 14 amino acids. The CDR3 DNA reads as TGTGCCAGCAGCTTTGCAGGGGGGGAATCTGAAGCTTTCTTT. Its protein product is CASSFAGGESEAFF.

This clonotype was counted between two and nine times. V is TRBV4-3 and J is TRBJ1-1, with D unresolved. CDR1 and CDR2 from the germline V gene are LGHNA and YSLEER. The CDR3 runs 15 residues. Trimming left V 6 bases short and J 1 base short, with 15 bases between. DNA of the CDR3: TGCGCCAGCAGACTAAAGCTGGACTGGAACACTGAAGCTTTCTTT. Translating gives CASRLKLDWNTEAFF.